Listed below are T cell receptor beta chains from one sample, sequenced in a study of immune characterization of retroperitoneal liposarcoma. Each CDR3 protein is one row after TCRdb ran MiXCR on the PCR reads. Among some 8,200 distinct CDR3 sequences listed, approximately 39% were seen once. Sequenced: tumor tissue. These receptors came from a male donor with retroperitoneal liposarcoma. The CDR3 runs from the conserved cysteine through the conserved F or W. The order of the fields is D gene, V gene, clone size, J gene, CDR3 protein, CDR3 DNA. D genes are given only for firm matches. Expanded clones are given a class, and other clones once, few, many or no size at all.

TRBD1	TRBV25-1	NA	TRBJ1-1	CASSTGGSEAFF	TGTGCCAGCAGTACAGGGGGCTCTGAAGCTTTCTTT
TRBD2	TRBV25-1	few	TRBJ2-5	CASSLGGLETQYF	TGTGCCAGCAGTTTGGGAGGGTTGGAGACCCAGTACTTC
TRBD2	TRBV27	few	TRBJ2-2	CASIAGGPGTGELFF	TGTGCCAGCATAGCGGGAGGGCCTGGCACCGGGGAGCTGTTTTTT
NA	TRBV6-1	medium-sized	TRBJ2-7	CASTDPRAYEQYF	TGTGCCAGCACGGACCCGCGTGCCTACGAGCAGTACTTC
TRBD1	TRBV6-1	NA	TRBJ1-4	CASSLQGRREKLFF	TGTGCCAGCAGCTTACAGGGGAGGCGGGAAAAACTGTTTTTT
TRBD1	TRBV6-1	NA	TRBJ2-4	CASSETGGTDEQYF	TGTGCCAGCAGTGAGACAGGGGGCACGGATGAGCAGTACTTC
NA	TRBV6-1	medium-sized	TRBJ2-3	CASSTSRGTDTQYF	TGTGCCAGCAGTACCTCACGGGGAACAGATACGCAGTATTTT
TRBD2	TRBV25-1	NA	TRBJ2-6	CASSEANSGDLHF	TGTGCCAGCAGTGAAGCTAATAGCGGGGACCTCCACTTC
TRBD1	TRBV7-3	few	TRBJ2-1	CASSIGQGYEQFF	TGTGCCAGCAGCATTGGACAGGGCTACGAGCAGTTCTTC
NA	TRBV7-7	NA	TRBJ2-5	CASSPAGRSGETQYF	TGTGCTAGCAGCCCGGCAGGGAGGAGTGGAGAGACCCAGTACTTC
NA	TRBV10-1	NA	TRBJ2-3	CASSESPSTDTQYF	TGCGCCAGCAGTGAGTCCCCTAGCACAGATACGCAGTATTTT
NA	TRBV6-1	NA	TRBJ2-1	CASAEGSSYEQFF	TGTGCTTCCGCCGAGGGCAGCTCCTACGAGCAGTTCTTC
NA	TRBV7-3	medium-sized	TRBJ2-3	CASSEDRHIGTQYF	TGTGCCAGCAGCGAGGACCGGCACATAGGGACGCAGTATTTT
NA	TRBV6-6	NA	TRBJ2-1	CATRDAHEQFF	TGTGCCACCAGGGACGCCCATGAGCAGTTCTTC
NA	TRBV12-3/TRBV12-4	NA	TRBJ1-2	CASSYLGPGYGYTF	TGTGCCAGCAGTTACTTGGGTCCGGGGTATGGCTACACCTTC
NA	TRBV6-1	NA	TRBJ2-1	CATRFGRYNEQFF	TGTGCCACTCGATTCGGGCGCTACAATGAGCAGTTCTTC
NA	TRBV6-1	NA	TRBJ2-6	CASIGSDPGANVLTF	TGTGCCAGCATAGGTTCCGACCCTGGGGCCAACGTCCTGACTTTC
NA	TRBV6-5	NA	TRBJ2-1	CASSLTGSYNEQFF	TGTGCCAGCAGTCTTACAGGGAGCTACAATGAGCAGTTCTTC
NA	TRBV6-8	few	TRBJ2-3	CASSLASSTDTQYF	TGTGCCAGCAGTCTAGCGTCTAGCACAGATACGCAGTATTTT
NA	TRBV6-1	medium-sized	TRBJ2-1	CASTDPRAYEQFF	TGTGCCAGCACGGACCCGCGTGCCTACGAGCAGTTCTTC
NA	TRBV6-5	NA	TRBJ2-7	CASTPEGAYEQYF	TGTGCCAGCACTCCCGAGGGGGCCTACGAGCAGTACTTC
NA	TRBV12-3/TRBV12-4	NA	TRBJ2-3	CASSAGGSSQYF	TGTGCCAGCAGCGCCGGTGGGAGCTCCCAGTATTTT
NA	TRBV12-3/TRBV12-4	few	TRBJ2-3	CASDVRGLTDTQYF	TGTGCCAGCGATGTGCGGGGCCTCACAGATACGCAGTATTTT
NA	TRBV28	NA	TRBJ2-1	CASSLGGLGGEQFF	TGTGCCAGCAGTTTGGGTGGATTGGGTGGTGAGCAGTTCTTC
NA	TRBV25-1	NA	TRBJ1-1	CASGGREPPFF	TGTGCCAGCGGGGGCCGGGAACCCCCTTTCTTT
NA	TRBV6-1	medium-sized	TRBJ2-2	CASRLQSGIPGELFF	TGTGCCAGCAGACTCCAGTCCGGAATTCCCGGGGAGCTGTTTTTT
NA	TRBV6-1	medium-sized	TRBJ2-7	CASRRGGYEQYF	TGTGCCAGCAGGAGGGGGGGATACGAGCAGTACTTC
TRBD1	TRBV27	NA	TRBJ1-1	CASSHGTVNTEAFF	TGTGCCAGCAGCCACGGGACAGTAAACACTGAAGCTTTCTTT
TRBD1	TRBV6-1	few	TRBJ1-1	CASSSPPTGAPEAFF	TGTGCCAGCAGTTCTCCACCCACAGGGGCCCCGGAAGCTTTCTTT
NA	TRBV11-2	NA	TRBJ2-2	CASRVAPNTGELFF	TGTGCCAGCAGGGTAGCTCCGAACACCGGGGAGCTGTTTTTT
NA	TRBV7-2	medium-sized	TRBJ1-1	CASSLPRDSLDTEAFF	TGTGCCAGCAGCCTTCCGAGGGATTCCTTGGACACTGAAGCTTTCTTT